This T cell receptor (beta chain) was retrieved from a study of blood T cell repertoires in COVID-19. In the study overall: Italy, Spain and the United States were the sources of the convalescent and acute COVID-19 samples. PBMCs, B-cell-depleted T cells, or T cells provided the cDNA or gDNA that made up the material.

Source study methods: For nucleated cells, counts were estimated from reference gene primer amplification. The method was immunoSEQ multiplex PCR; TCRdb's version includes in-frame clones alone and lacks a portion of them. D and trimming were read from the DNA, whereas the V and J calls and clone size are those reported in that table. Of roughly 120,000 clones listed, around 87% are singletons. V lost 4 bases to trimming and J lost 5 bases; unmatched junction nucleotides: 6. The germline V gene encodes CDR1 SGHNT and CDR2 YYREEE (reference sequence). The CDR3 runs to 16 residues. J is TRBJ2-1 and V is TRBV5-4; 13 nucleotides agree with TRBD2. Sequenced material: peripheral blood. This sequence was found in a woman between 50 and 59 years old with acute or convalescent COVID-19. The CDR3 protein is CASSLGGLAGDNEQFF. The CDR3 region has the DNA TGTGCCAGCAGCCTCGGAGGACTAGCGGGAGACAATGAGCAGTTCTTC. Full variable domain (rest looked up from reference TRBV5-4 and TRBJ2-1): ETGVTQSPTHLIKTRGQQVTLRCSSQSGHNTVSWYQQALGQGPQFIFQYYREEENGRGNFPPRFSGLQFPNYSSELNVNALELDDSALYLCASSLGGLAGDNEQFFGPGTRLTVL.